One T cell receptor (beta chain) is described in this entry. Its antigen is not identified. Vbeta (60) and Jbeta (13) primers were used in the PCR. Repertoires were generated with immunoSEQ multiplex PCR, while TCRdb's copy carries only in-frame clones and drops some. The data contain about 94,000 clones, over 50% of them singletons. Germline assignment: CDR1 SGHNT and CDR2 YENEEA. V lost 5 bases, J lost 1 base, and 9 bases lay in between. The CDR3 length is 14 residues. The entry originates in a study of cytomegalovirus exposure and HLA in healthy donors. Whole-study findings and limits: Later work found most CMV-associated TCR beta chains apparently HLA-restricted.

The source of this sequence is a man aged 25-45 years in good health and CMV-seronegative. Sequencing was performed on PBMCs. The chain is built from TRBV11-3 and TRBJ1-3, with D maybe TRBD1 (6 bases). CDR3 sequence (DNA): TGTGCCAGCAGCCGCGGACAGTCTGGAAACACCATATATTTT. Translating gives CASSRGQSGNTIYF.